This T cell receptor beta chain was profiled in a study of T cell responses to AZD1222 COVID-19 vaccine. Study details: Second doses were pooled across both intervals (about 4 or about 12 weeks). General study results and limits: Researchers report vaccine-associated CD4 TCRs spanning spike, with dominance at 160-218 and 743-854. Sampling captured repertoires only after the peak T cell response.

Generated by immunoSEQ multiplex PCR, the TCRdb table keeps only in-frame clones and is missing some. This table holds roughly 100,000 clones, about nine tenths found once. This clone was detected once. What it recognizes is unknown. The receptor comes from an adult in good health. Sequencing used peripheral blood, obtained on day 0 of AZD1222 vaccination.

DNA of the CDR3: TGTGCCAGCACGGGCTCTGAAGCTTTCTTT. This gives the protein CASTGSEAFF. The V and J genes are TRBV6-5 and TRBJ1-1; the D is unclear. Between the trimmed V and J ends, which lost 7 bases and 6 bases, there was a span of 6 bases. The CDR3 is 10 amino acids. CDR1 and CDR2 (germline): MNHEY, SVGAGI.